This T cell receptor beta chain comes out of a study of T cell repertoires in cytomegalovirus infection. Study observations and caveats: Predominance within the ex vivo response was attributable to HLA-C-restricted CMV-specific TCR beta clonotypes. Based on cumulative public TCR beta family frequency, carriers of CMV plus the relevant HLA were identified.

TCRdb passed the reads through MiXCR, listing each CDR3 protein once. The sample records 450,000 to 600,000 distinct CDR3 sequences, roughly 10% being singletons. Germline V gives CDR1 MNHNS, CDR2 SASEGT. The CDR3 contains 16 residues. Between the trimmed V and J ends, which lost 6 bases and 0 bases, there was a span of 14 bases. This clonotype was seen many times. The target antigen is unknown. This chain links TRBV6-1 with TRBJ2-2; D is unclear. Sequencing used PBMCs. This sequence was found in a human donor in good health (CMV status not recorded). Some clones in this sample may be carry-over from other donors' samples. The DNA of the CDR3 is TGTGCCAGCAGCACCAAGTTAGATTCGAACACCGGGGAGCTGTTTTTT. Amino acids: CASSTKLDSNTGELFF.